Each of the 7 T cell receptor beta chains below was sequenced from the same sample in a study of blood T cell repertoires in COVID-19. Profiled with immunoSEQ multiplex PCR; TCRdb holds only in-frame clones, not every one. The sample comprises some 210,000 clones, about nine tenths of which are singletons, and under 5.5% rests with the top ten. Sequencing used peripheral blood. The origin of the receptors is a woman aged 40 to 49 with acute or convalescent COVID-19.

This chain uses TRBV9 with TRBJ1-2; 7 positions agree with TRBD1. The CDR3 spans 17 residues. The germline gives CDR1 SGDLS, CDR2 YYNGEE. The trim removed 2 bases at V and 5 bases at J, leaving 15 bases unmatched. For the CDR3, the DNA is TGTGCCAGCAGCGTGGCCCCAGGGGGGATAGGCGTTTATGGCTACACCTTC. This encodes CASSVAPGGIGVYGYTF.

The chain uses TRBV6-5 and TRBJ2-3; D is perhaps TRBD1 (6 bases). Germline V lookup: CDR1 MNHEY, CDR2 SVGAGI. The CDR3 is 13 amino acids. V dropped 10 bases and J dropped 6 bases, with 17 bases sitting between them. The CDR3 here is CAIARGARDTQYF. In DNA form, the CDR3 reads TGTGCCATCGCCAGGGGAGCCAGGGATACGCAGTATTTT.

The gene calls are TRBV2 and TRBJ1-1, with TRBD1 identical over 12 bases. This CDR3 has 15 residues. The V gene end was trimmed by 5 bases and the J gene end by 7 bases; junction bases not matched to a gene: 8. In germline, CDR1 is SNHLY, CDR2 FYNNEI. Here the CDR3 reads CASSRDRGPGDEAFF. CDR3 nucleotides: TGTGCCAGCAGTCGGGACAGGGGGCCTGGGGATGAAGCTTTCTTT.

This chain uses TRBV19 with TRBJ1-2; TRBD1 might be the D (6 bases). Germline V gene data show CDR1 as LNHDA and CDR2 as SQIVND (reference sequence). V shed 5 bases and J shed 7 bases, with 8 bases lying between them. CDR3 length: 11 amino acids. DNA of the CDR3: TGTGCCAGTAGTCAGGGGATTGGCTACACCTTC. The encoded protein is CASSQGIGYTF.

This rearrangement joins TRBV2 to TRBJ2-3; 11 bases match TRBD1. Germline CDR1 and CDR2: SNHLY and FYNNEI. CDR3 length equals 17 residues. J lost 2 bases, V lost 3 bases, and 7 bases had no gene match. CDR3 nucleotides: TGTGCCAGCAGTGATTTGTGGGACAGGGGGGCCACAGATACGCAGTATTTT. Protein sequence: CASSDLWDRGATDTQYF.

This clone occurred once. The rearrangement joins TRBV5-8 to TRBJ1-1, with D hard to call. Trimming pared 4 bases from V and 4 bases from J, leaving 17 bases between. Germline values: CDR1 SGHTS, CDR2 YDEGEE. The CDR3 sequence is 15 residues long. The CDR3 sequence: CASSDILGGSTEAFF. The CDR3, as DNA: TGTGCCAGCAGCGACATTCTGGGAGGGAGCACTGAAGCTTTCTTT.

This clone was found once. The V gene is TRBV5-1, the J gene TRBJ2-2; D may be TRBD2 (6 bases). Germline V gene data show CDR1 as SGHRS and CDR2 as YFSETQ. Trimming removed 2 bases from V and 5 bases from J, with 31 bases in between. The CDR3 length is 21 residues. The CDR3 bases are TGCGCCAGCAGCTTTGGCCCCAAAACGGGTTCCGGGGGTCGAGGAACCGGGGAGCTGTTTTTT. Translated: CASSFGPKTGSGGRGTGELFF.